This TCR beta chain was captured in a study of T cells in Graves' hyperthyroidism and ophthalmopathy. Patients aged 18 to 65 had newly diagnosed hyperthyroidism lasting under 2 months. Each 10 ml fresh peripheral blood draw supplied the PBMCs. The germline V gene encodes CDR1 SNHLY and CDR2 FYNNEI. V lost 5 bases and J lost 10; bases outside the gene matches: 7. This CDR3 has 14 residues. RNA transcripts gave rise to amplified TCR beta CDR3 regions. In the first-round RT-PCR of the TCR CDR3, the HTBI primer set was used. A single record per CDR3 protein comes from TCRdb applying MiXCR to the multiplex PCR reads. The sample lists approximately 530,000 distinct CDR3 sequences, 16% occurring once.

This TCR was sampled from a woman younger than 30 with Graves' hyperthyroidism. The V call is TRBV2, the J call TRBJ1-6, with 8 bases aligning to TRBD1. Source material: blood. Written as DNA, the CDR3 is TGTGCCAGCAGTTTAGACAGGGGAACCTCACCCCTCCACTTT. As protein: CASSLDRGTSPLHF. Full variable domain (missing parts from reference TRBV2 and TRBJ1-6): EPEVTQTPSHQVTQMGQEVILRCVPISNHLYFYWYRQILGQKVEFLVSFYNNEISEKSEIFDDQFSVERPDGSNFTLKIRSTKLEDSAMYFCASSLDRGTSPLHFGNGTRLTVT.